One sample yielded the 20 T cell receptor beta chains listed below, sequenced in a study of glioma-infiltrating T cells. Amplification of TCR alpha and beta CDR3 regions from RNA used iRepertoire nested multiplex PCR. TCRdb re-analysed the multiplex PCR reads in MiXCR, keeping a single row per CDR3 protein. The data contain over 120,000 distinct CDR3 sequences, about two fifths of them singletons. Sequencing used glioma tissue, nonneoplastic brain tissue, or PBMCs (not recorded which). The receptor source for this set is a human donor with low-grade glioma or glioblastoma, undergoing nonglioma brain surgery, or in good health (not recorded which).

Comments on this clonotype: Since a much larger clone is just one base distant, this may be a read error. The chain joins TRBV28 to TRBJ2-7; D is possibly TRBD1 (6 bases). This CDR3 has 15 amino acids. Germline V gene data show CDR1 as MDHEN and CDR2 as SYDVKM. Here the CDR3 reads CAGSLGVTGPEEQYF. The CDR3 coding sequence is TGTGCCGGCAGTTTAGGGGTGACAGGCCCTGAGGAGCAGTACTTC.

The rearrangement links TRBV20-1 to TRBJ2-7; TRBD2 matches 10 bases. The V segment lost 6 bases and the J segment 4 bases; nucleotides outside the gene matches: 9. CDR1 is DFQATT, CDR2 SNEGSKA, per germline (reference sequence). The CDR3 sequence is 14 residues long. CDR3 sequence reads: CSADSLAGTYEQYF. The CDR3 nucleotides are TGCAGTGCCGATTCACTAGCGGGGACTTACGAGCAGTACTTC.

This chain joins TRBV6-1 and TRBJ2-7; D not resolved. The CDR3 runs 12 residues. V gave up 6 bases and J gave up 0 bases, with 6 bases separating them. Germline V CDR1 and CDR2: MNHNS, SASEGT. CDR3 region: CASRAGSYEQYF. CDR3 sequence (DNA): TGTGCCAGCAGGGCCGGCTCCTACGAGCAGTACTTC.

The chain carries TRBV4-1 and TRBJ2-3; D unresolved. The V gene's germline CDR1 is MGHRA and CDR2 YSYEKL. This CDR3 spans 14 amino acids. The germline V and J ends were trimmed by 4 bases and 2 bases, with 10 bases remaining between them. The CDR3 DNA sequence: TGCGCCAGCAGCCTCAACGACCACACAGATACGCAGTATTTT. Protein product: CASSLNDHTDTQYF.

The chain is built from TRBV20-1 and TRBJ2-7; 8 bases fit TRBD1. V trimming: 0 bases; J trimming: 0 bases; junction bases outside the gene matches: 7. CDR3 length: 16 residues. Germline values: CDR1 DFQATT, CDR2 SNEGSKA (reference sequence). The CDR3 region is CSARDTGGTSSYEQYF. In DNA, the CDR3 is TGCAGTGCTAGAGACACAGGGGGAACGAGCTCCTACGAGCAGTACTTC.

CDR3 DNA sequence: TGCGCCAGCAGCCAAGATTTGGGGAGTCCTGAAGCTTTCTTT. This sequence encodes CASSQDLGSPEAFF. The V call is TRBV4-3, the J call TRBJ1-1; D remains unclear. The germline V gene has CDR1 LGHNA and CDR2 YSLEER. V was pared by 0 bases and J by 6 bases, with 11 bases between. The CDR3 has 14 residues.

In its sample, this clonotype was seen many times. The rearrangement joins TRBV28 to TRBJ2-7, with 9 bases that match TRBD1. From germline, CDR1 is MDHEN and CDR2 SYDVKM. The junction had 22 bases not matched to a gene; V was cut back by 8 bases and J by 2 bases. The length of the CDR3 is 19 residues. The CDR3 loop is CASLDRPGQGRTLPYEQYF. The DNA of the CDR3 is TGTGCCAGCCTCGATCGACCGGGACAGGGCCGAACTCTTCCCTACGAGCAGTACTTC.

Only a few counts were recorded for this clonotype. The chain couples TRBV7-9 to TRBJ2-7; D gene ambiguous. Germline V gene sequence: CDR1 SEHNR, CDR2 FQNEAQ (reference sequence). V was clipped by 3 bases and J by 6 bases, with 12 bases between them. The CDR3 contains 13 residues. The DNA for the CDR3 is TGTGCCAGCAGCTTGGCACAAACGTCCGAGCAGTACTTC. Amino acids: CASSLAQTSEQYF. Using reference TRBV7-9 and TRBJ2-7 for the parts outside the CDR3, the full variable domain is DTGVSQNPRHKITKRGQNVTFRCDPISEHNRLYWYRQTLGQGPEFLTYFQNEAQLEKSRLLSDRFSAERPKGSFSTLEIQRTEQGDSAMYLCASSLAQTSEQYFGPGTRLTVT.

This clonotype came up many times. The rearrangement uses TRBV6-1 and TRBJ2-1, with a tentative D call TRBD1 (6 bases). With 5 bases removed from V and 6 bases from J, the gap between germline ends came to 11 bases. From germline, CDR1 is MNHNS and CDR2 SASEGT. The CDR3 is made up of 13 amino acids. The CDR3: CASSFGQLNEQFF. The CDR3 DNA reads TGTGCCAGCAGTTTTGGACAGCTCAATGAGCAGTTCTTC.

There are many counts of this clonotype. This rearrangement joins TRBV7-2 to TRBJ1-1; D gene unclear. V was trimmed by 5 bases and J by 5 bases, leaving 12 bases between them. CDR3 length: 13 amino acids. CDR1 SGHTA and CDR2 FQGNSA come from the germline V gene. The CDR3 loop is CASSPRQGTEAFF. The CDR3, as DNA: TGTGCCAGCAGCCCTCGACAAGGGACTGAAGCTTTCTTT.

This chain uses TRBV20-1 with TRBJ1-5; no clear D. Germline CDR1 reads DFQATT; CDR2 reads SNEGSKA (reference sequence). The CDR3 has 16 residues. Trimming stripped 0 bases from V and 4 bases from J, with 16 bases between. This CDR3 is CSARDRQPFSNQPQHF. The CDR3 nucleotides read TGCAGTGCTAGAGATCGTCAGCCCTTTTCAAATCAGCCCCAGCATTTT.

With respect to this clonotype: With a much larger clone just one base away, this may be a read error. This chain uses TRBV20-1 with TRBJ2-7, with D possibly being TRBD2 (6 bases). The CDR3 has 14 residues. Trimming took 8 bases from V and 3 from J, leaving 20 bases between them. Germline-derived CDR1 and CDR2 are DFQATT and SNEGSKA (reference sequence). The CDR3 reads CSSGKRGTHYEQYF. CDR3 sequence (DNA): TGCAGTTCCGGAAAACGGGGGACCCACTACGAGCAGTACTTC.

This chain connects TRBV6-2 or TRBV6-3 to TRBJ2-2; 16 bases map to TRBD2. Germline V lookup: CDR1 MNHEY, CDR2 SVGEGT. The CDR3 is made up of 19 amino acids. V shed 7 bases and J 1 base; nucleotides not matched to a gene: 9. CDR3 in DNA: TGTGCCAGCAAGAGACCGGGACTAGCGGGAGGGAAGAACACCGGGGAGCTGTTTTTT. Residues: CASKRPGLAGGKNTGELFF.

The chain is built from TRBV19 and TRBJ1-2; 7 bases are a match to TRBD1. V lost 4 bases and J lost 4; bases outside the gene matches: 9. The germline V gene has CDR1 LNHDA and CDR2 SQIVND (reference sequence). There are 15 residues in the CDR3. DNA of the CDR3: TGTGCCAGTAGTACCACTCCCGGGACAGCCTATGGCTACACCTTC. Amino acids: CASSTTPGTAYGYTF.

The chain recombines TRBV2 with TRBJ2-1, with TRBD1 identical over 8 bases. Germline V gene lookup returns CDR1 SNHLY and CDR2 FYNNEI. The CDR3 is 14 residues long. Trimming took 0 bases from V and 15 from J; bases not matched to a gene: 10. The CDR3 coding sequence is TGTGCCAGCAGTGAAGCGAGACAGGGGTCTCCGCTGTTCTTC. It specifies CASSEARQGSPLFF.

The chain has TRBV10-3 and TRBJ1-1, with 9 positions matching TRBD1. CDR1 is ENHRY and CDR2 is SYGVKD in the germline V gene. The CDR3 runs 12 residues. J gave up 8 bases and V 2 bases, and 0 bases lay outside the gene matches. CDR3 DNA sequence: TGTGCCATCAGTGAGGGGACAGGGGAAGCTTTCTTT. It specifies CAISEGTGEAFF.

In DNA form, the CDR3 reads TGTGCCAGTAGTCGGGACTACTATGGCTACACCTTC. Translated: CASSRDYYGYTF. The rearrangement joins TRBV19 to TRBJ1-2; maybe TRBD1 (5 bases). With 5 bases removed from V and 3 bases from J, the gap between germline ends came to 7 bases. CDR1 is LNHDA and CDR2 is SQIVND in the germline V gene (reference sequence). The length of the CDR3 is 12 residues.

This clonotype appeared a few times. This chain joins TRBV12-3 or TRBV12-4 and TRBJ2-3; unclear D gene. CDR3 length equals 12 residues. The V and J ends lost 2 bases and 6 bases respectively, with 6 bases between them. The chain's CDR3 is CASSLRADTQYF. As DNA, the CDR3 is TGTGCCAGCAGTTTAAGAGCCGATACGCAGTATTTT.

This chain connects TRBV2 to TRBJ1-4; perhaps TRBD1 as D (5 bases). Germline CDR1 SNHLY, CDR2 FYNNEI. V was clipped by 11 bases and J by 5 bases, with 18 bases between them. This CDR3 contains 14 residues. The CDR3 sequence is CASRVTMLNEKLFF. The CDR3 region has the DNA TGTGCCTCCAGGGTCACTATGCTAAATGAAAAACTGTTTTTT. Full variable domain (outside the CDR3, taken from reference TRBV2 and TRBJ1-4): EPEVTQTPSHQVTQMGQEVILRCVPISNHLYFYWYRQILGQKVEFLVSFYNNEISEKSEIFDDQFSVERPDGSNFTLKIRSTKLEDSAMYFCASRVTMLNEKLFFGSGTQLSVL.

This clonotype was found once. Sequence at one end of the junction differs from germline and may be a read error. The V call is TRBV6-1, the J call TRBJ2-5; D is possibly TRBD1 (6 bases). The CDR3 extends over 14 amino acids. CDR1 and CDR2 (germline): MNHNS, SASEGT. CDR3 nucleotides: TGTGCCAGCGGTGAAACCGACAGGCCAGAGACCCAGTACTTC. Its translation: CASGETDRPETQYF.